The sequence of this T cell receptor beta chain was determined in a study of blood T cell repertoires in COVID-19. In the original workflow: For nucleated cells, counts were estimated from reference gene primer amplification. Sequencing was performed with immunoSEQ multiplex PCR; in TCRdb, only in-frame clones are kept and a portion is missing. The V and J calls and clone size come from that table; D and trimming were worked out from the DNA. The sample shows 200,000 to 250,000 clones, around 89% of them seen only once. V shed 5 bases and J 5 bases; nucleotides not matched to a gene: 10. Germline V gives CDR1 SGHTA, CDR2 FQGTGA. The CDR3 covers 16 residues.

The receptor was isolated from a woman in her thirties who had recovered from COVID-19. The J gene is TRBJ2-2, the V gene TRBV7-3; 8 bases line up with TRBD1. The sample comprised PBMCs or T cells enriched from blood (not recorded which). CDR3 loop: CASSRSDRGRTGELFF. The CDR3 coding sequence is TGTGCCAGCAGCCGGAGCGACAGGGGAAGGACCGGGGAGCTGTTTTTT.